The clone carrying this T cell receptor beta chain came up once. The repertoire was sequenced with immunoSEQ multiplex PCR; TCRdb's copy has only in-frame clones and lacks some. Of a few hundred thousand clones listed, over 75% are singletons. These data originate in a study of blood T cell repertoires in COVID-19. Across the study: PBMCs, B-cell-depleted T cells, or T cells provided the cDNA or gDNA that made up the material.

The germline V gene encodes CDR1 LGHNA and CDR2 YSLEER. V lost 1 base and J 7 bases, leaving 8 bases between the germline ends. The CDR3 spans 12 residues. Sequenced: PBMCs or T cells enriched from blood (not recorded which). The TCR was taken from a woman between 40 and 55 years old with acute COVID-19. This chain connects TRBV4-3 to TRBJ2-7; D might be TRBD2 (6 bases). The CDR3 here is CASSQVGREQYF. The CDR3 nucleotides are TGCGCCAGCAGCCAAGTAGGGAGGGAGCAGTACTTC.